The next 31 T cell receptor beta chains were all read from a single sample in a study of blood T cell repertoires in COVID-19. Produced via immunoSEQ multiplex PCR; TCRdb's table is partial and in-frame only. Among roughly 140,000 clones listed, roughly 80% were seen once. The source material was peripheral blood. These receptor sequences come from a human donor in a cohort sampled during active COVID-19.

V usage is TRBV5-1 and J usage is TRBJ1-4, with 7 bases fitting TRBD1. Germline-derived CDR1 and CDR2 are SGHRS and YFSETQ. The CDR3 contains 16 residues. The ends lost 1 base at V and 0 bases at J; junction bases unmatched: 3. The CDR3 loop reads CASSLTGTATNEKLFF. The DNA for the CDR3 is TGCGCCAGCAGCTTGACCGGGACAGCAACTAATGAAAAACTGTTTTTT.

This clone appeared once. The genes are TRBV28 and TRBJ2-7, with a tentative D call TRBD1 (6 bases). Germline CDR1 reads MDHEN; CDR2 reads SYDVKM. The CDR3 totals 14 residues. Between the trimmed V and J ends, which lost 6 bases and 6 bases, there was a span of 18 bases. The CDR3 loop is CASRPPRVGGEQYF. The CDR3 DNA reads as TGTGCCAGCAGGCCCCCACGGGTAGGGGGCGAGCAGTACTTC.

As DNA, the CDR3 is TGTGCCAGCATCCAGTCAGGGGGCCTCACTGAAGCTTTCTTT. Translation gives CASIQSGGLTEAFF. V and J are TRBV5-4 and TRBJ1-1, with 8 bases fitting TRBD1. Germline loops: CDR1 SGHNT, CDR2 YYREEE (reference sequence). The CDR3 is 14 amino acids. J was trimmed by 4 bases and V by 6 bases; bases with no gene match: 8.

CDR3 in DNA: TGTGCCAGCAGTCCCCGTGGGGGGGCCACCGGGGAGCTGTTTTTT. Encoded protein: CASSPRGGATGELFF. The chain is built from TRBV27 and TRBJ2-2; tentative D call: TRBD2 (7 bases). The CDR3 has 15 residues. Germline values: CDR1 MNHEY, CDR2 SMNVEV (reference sequence). V was clipped by 5 bases and J by 4 bases, with 14 bases between them.

This chain connects TRBV2 to TRBJ2-3; unclear D gene. The germline CDR1 and CDR2 sequences are SNHLY and FYNNEI. CDR3 size: 12 residues. Trimming cost V 6 bases and J 3 bases, with 7 bases left between them. CDR3 region: CASRSRTDTQYF. The CDR3 nucleotides read TGTGCCAGCAGGTCGAGAACAGATACGCAGTATTTT.

V gene TRBV7-6 combines with J gene TRBJ2-5; 9 bases are a match to TRBD1. The V segment lost 1 base and the J segment 2 bases; nucleotides outside the gene matches: 5. The CDR3 runs to 16 residues. Germline V lookup: CDR1 SGHVS, CDR2 FNYEAQ. The DNA for the CDR3 is TGTGCCAGCAGCTTAGTTGGGACAGGGATTCAAGAGACCCAGTACTTC. Translated: CASSLVGTGIQETQYF.

The V call is TRBV4-1, the J call TRBJ1-5; 8 bases map to TRBD1. CDR1 is MGHRA, CDR2 YSYEKL, per germline. The ends lost 4 bases at V and 4 bases at J; junction bases unmatched: 6. The CDR3 covers 15 residues. CDR3 sequence: CASSRQQGGNQPQHF. DNA of the CDR3: TGCGCCAGCAGCCGCCAACAGGGGGGTAATCAGCCCCAGCATTTT.

The gene calls are TRBV3-1 (or the pseudogene TRBV3-2) and TRBJ2-1; D not resolved. V was cut by 0 bases and J by 2 bases, with 14 bases left in between. Germline assignment: CDR1 LGHDT and CDR2 YNNKEL (reference sequence). CDR3 length: 17 residues. DNA of the CDR3: TGTGCCAGCAGCCAAGATATATCCATACCTACCTACAATGAGCAGTTCTTC. Protein product: CASSQDISIPTYNEQFF.

This clone was observed a handful of times. The rearrangement links TRBV7-9 to TRBJ2-5; D is unresolved. This CDR3 region has 12 residues. V lost 1 base to trimming and J lost 6 bases, with 6 bases between them. Per germline, CDR1 SEHNR and CDR2 FQNEAQ (reference sequence). The CDR3 DNA is TGTGCCAGCAGCTTAGTGACTCAGACCCAGTACTTC. This translates into CASSLVTQTQYF.

This chain links TRBV10-1 with TRBJ1-1; a possible D gene is TRBD1 (6 bases). The CDR3 is made up of 16 amino acids. CDR1 WNHNN and CDR2 SYGVQD come from the germline V gene (reference sequence). Trimming took off 0 bases at V and 11 bases at J, with 22 bases between the two ends. The DNA for the CDR3 is TGCGCCAGCAGTGAGTCGGTTGGGGGCCGGCTGGGGCGTGCTTTCTTT. As protein: CASSESVGGRLGRAFF.

The rearrangement uses TRBV5-8 and TRBJ1-1, with D maybe TRBD1 (6 bases). Germline V gene sequence: CDR1 SGHTS, CDR2 YDEGEE. The CDR3 runs 14 residues. Trimming removed 4 bases at V and 6 bases at J, with 16 bases between. CDR3 in DNA: TGTGCCAGCAGCGCCACAGGGTTTACCGCTGAAGCTTTCTTT. Translating gives CASSATGFTAEAFF. Full variable domain (remainder filled in from reference TRBV5-8 and TRBJ1-1): EAGVTQSPTHLIKTRGQQATLRCSPISGHTSVYWYQQALGLGLQFLLWYDEGEERNRGNFPPRFSGRQFPNYSSELNVNALELEDSALYLCASSATGFTAEAFFGQGTRLTVV.

This chain joins TRBV19 and TRBJ1-1; maybe TRBD1 (6 bases). Germline values: CDR1 LNHDA, CDR2 SQIVND (reference sequence). V lost 5 bases and J lost 5, with 21 bases in between. The CDR3 loop spans 16 amino acids. The CDR3 nucleotides are TGTGCCAGTAGTTTCGCGGGGCAGGGAGGGGGAACTGAAGCTTTCTTT. Its translation is CASSFAGQGGGTEAFF.

The V gene is TRBV11-2, the J gene TRBJ1-5; D might be TRBD1 (6 bases). Germline lookup yields CDR1 SGHAT and CDR2 FQNNGV. This CDR3 is built from 13 residues. V lost 5 bases to trimming and J lost 9 bases, with 14 bases between them. The CDR3 protein is CASSPGDYGPQHF. The CDR3, as DNA: TGTGCCAGCAGCCCAGGGGACTACGGGCCCCAGCATTTT.

The genes are TRBV27 and TRBJ1-1, with D tentatively TRBD1 (6 bases). There are 14 residues in the CDR3. V was shortened by 5 bases and J by 1 base, with 11 bases between the two germline ends. The germline V gene encodes CDR1 MNHEY and CDR2 SMNVEV (reference sequence). This CDR3 reads CASSNRERNTEAFF. CDR3 DNA sequence: TGTGCCAGCAGTAACAGGGAAAGGAACACTGAAGCTTTCTTT.

DNA for the CDR3: TGTGCCAGCAGTTGGTGGGGGACTTCTAGCACAGATACGCAGTATTTT. Its translation is CASSWWGTSSTDTQYF. The chain uses TRBV6-5 and TRBJ2-3, with D possibly matching TRBD2 (6 bases). The CDR3 sequence is 16 residues long. CDR1 is MNHEY, CDR2 SVGAGI, per germline. V lost 4 bases and J 0 bases, leaving 14 bases between the germline ends.

This chain joins TRBV18 and TRBJ2-7; 10 bases align to TRBD1. There are 16 residues in the CDR3. With V trimmed by 3 bases and J by 5 bases, 10 bases remained unmatched. Germline V gene sequence: CDR1 KGHSH, CDR2 LQKENI. DNA for the CDR3: TGTGCCAGCTCACCTGCTCGGACAGGGGGGTCCCACGAGCAGTACTTC. It codes for CASSPARTGGSHEQYF.

The V call is TRBV25-1, the J call TRBJ1-6; 8 bases map to TRBD1. The CDR3 sequence is 13 residues long. Germline CDR1 reads MGHDK; CDR2 reads SYGVNS. The trim removed 7 bases at V and 10 bases at J, leaving 6 bases unmatched. CDR3 in amino acids: CASNRQGQSPLHF. CDR3 sequence (DNA): TGTGCCAGCAATCGACAGGGGCAATCACCCCTCCACTTT.

V is TRBV7-8 and J is TRBJ1-2; TRBD1 aligns across 10 bases. With V trimmed by 3 bases and J by 8 bases, 3 bases remained unmatched. Germline CDR1 SGHVS, CDR2 FQNEAQ. The CDR3 extends over 13 amino acids. The CDR3 DNA reads as TGTGCCAGCAGCTTGACAGGGGGCGGAGGCTACACCTTC. It specifies CASSLTGGGGYTF.

DNA for the CDR3: TGTGCCAGCAGCTTAGGGGGAGGTCAGCCCCAGCATTTT. Amino acids: CASSLGGGQPQHF. The V gene is TRBV11-2, the J gene TRBJ1-5, with D unclear. This CDR3 has 13 residues. Trimming removed 1 base from V and 6 bases from J, with 7 bases in between. Germline V gene data show CDR1 as SGHAT and CDR2 as FQNNGV.

V and J are TRBV5-1 and TRBJ2-5; D unclear. The CDR3 length is 13 residues. Germline CDR1 SGHRS, CDR2 YFSETQ. V lost 0 bases, J lost 4 bases, and 7 bases lay in between. The CDR3 region is CASSLVALETQYF. The CDR3 coding sequence is TGCGCCAGCAGCTTGGTAGCCTTAGAGACCCAGTACTTC.

The chain joins TRBV28 to TRBJ1-6, with a possible D match to TRBD1 (5 bases). Germline V CDR1 and CDR2: MDHEN, SYDVKM. The CDR3 length is 14 residues. Trimming pared 1 base from V and 10 bases from J, leaving 11 bases between. CDR3 DNA sequence: TGTGCCAGCAGTTTATCGGGAGGGGTCTCACCCCTCCACTTT. Translation: CASSLSGGVSPLHF.

This chain joins TRBV5-5 and TRBJ1-5, with D unclear. Trimming cost V 5 bases and J 0 bases, with 12 bases left between them. The CDR3 contains 15 residues. Germline V gene lookup returns CDR1 SGHKS and CDR2 YYEKEE (reference sequence). CDR3 coding DNA: TGTGCCAGCAGTCGCGTCCCGTATAGCAATCAGCCCCAGCATTTT. As protein: CASSRVPYSNQPQHF.

The chain joins TRBV2 to TRBJ1-2; 10 bases line up with TRBD1. The CDR3 is made up of 14 amino acids. CDR1 is SNHLY and CDR2 is FYNNEI in the germline V gene. The J segment lost 5 bases and the V segment lost 5 bases, leaving 5 bases of the junction unmatched. CDR3 DNA: TGTGCCAGCAGTACGGACAGGGGGATGTATGGCTACACCTTC. Its protein product is CASSTDRGMYGYTF. Variable domain in full (rest from reference TRBV2 and TRBJ1-2): EPEVTQTPSHQVTQMGQEVILRCVPISNHLYFYWYRQILGQKVEFLVSFYNNEISEKSEIFDDQFSVERPDGSNFTLKIRSTKLEDSAMYFCASSTDRGMYGYTFGSGTRLTVV.

CDR3 coding DNA: TGCAGCGTATGGGACAGTGGACGGCCCCAGCATTTT. Translating gives CSVWDSGRPQHF. The chain carries TRBV29-1 and TRBJ1-5; 7 bases are shared with TRBD1. CDR3 size: 12 residues. The germline V gene encodes CDR1 SQVTM and CDR2 ANQGSEA. Trimming took 6 bases from V and 9 from J; bases not matched to a gene: 8. The full variable domain, rest sourced from reference TRBV29-1 and TRBJ1-5, is SAVISQKPSRDICQRGTSLTIQCQVDSQVTMMFWYRQQPGQSLTLIATANQGSEATYESGFVIDKFPISRPNLTFSTLTVSNMSPEDSSIYLCSVWDSGRPQHFGDGTRLSIL.

This chain connects TRBV2 to TRBJ1-5, with D maybe TRBD1 (6 bases). From germline, CDR1 is SNHLY and CDR2 FYNNEI. Trimming pared 2 bases from V and 3 bases from J, leaving 8 bases between. The CDR3 runs 14 residues. The CDR3 protein is CASSENRDNQPQHF. The CDR3 DNA follows: TGTGCCAGCAGTGAAAACAGGGACAATCAGCCCCAGCATTTT.

The genes are TRBV3-1 (or the pseudogene TRBV3-2) and TRBJ2-3; no reliable D call. This CDR3 comprises 13 residues. Germline V gives CDR1 LGHDT, CDR2 YNNKEL (reference sequence). Trimming shortened V by 3 bases and J by 0 bases, and 4 bases separated the two germline ends. The CDR3 sequence: CASSHQSTDTQYF. Written as DNA, the CDR3 is TGTGCCAGCAGCCACCAAAGCACAGATACGCAGTATTTT.

This clone was found many times. The chain recombines TRBV6-4 with TRBJ1-1; weak D call: TRBD1 (5 bases). The CDR3 totals 13 residues. Trimming shortened V by 3 bases and J by 1 base, and 6 bases separated the two germline ends. The germline CDR1 and CDR2 sequences are MRHNA and SNTAGT. The CDR3 bases are TGTGCCAGCAGTGAGACAGAGAACACTGAAGCTTTCTTT. Its protein product is CASSETENTEAFF.

The V gene is TRBV5-1, the J gene TRBJ1-2, with TRBD1 identical over 8 bases. The CDR3 has 15 residues. CDR1 SGHRS and CDR2 YFSETQ come from the germline V gene. V dropped 2 bases and J dropped 0; count of bases not matched to a gene: 3. The CDR3 region is CASSFGQGANYGYTF. CDR3 bases: TGCGCCAGCAGCTTTGGACAGGGCGCTAACTATGGCTACACCTTC.

The table lists this clone with a count of one. The genes are TRBV5-1 and TRBJ2-1; tentatively, D is TRBD2 (5 bases). V dropped 7 bases and J dropped 4 bases, with 15 bases sitting between them. This CDR3 comprises 14 residues. CDR1 is SGHRS and CDR2 is YFSETQ in the germline V gene. In DNA, the CDR3 is TGCGCCAGCTCTGCTGGAACGGGATACAATGAGCAGTTCTTC. Its translation: CASSAGTGYNEQFF.

The chain has TRBV5-4 and TRBJ1-1; tentative D call: TRBD1 (6 bases). This CDR3 spans 14 amino acids. Deletions cut 5 bases from V and 2 bases from J, with 13 bases between. Germline V CDR1 and CDR2: SGHNT, YYREEE (reference sequence). As DNA, the CDR3 is TGTGCCAGCAGGGCCGGGACACTCAACACTGAAGCTTTCTTT. This sequence encodes CASRAGTLNTEAFF.

V is TRBV27 and J is TRBJ1-6; the match to TRBD1 covers 7 bases. This CDR3 has 15 residues. V shed 8 bases and J 10 bases; nucleotides not matched to a gene: 14. Germline V gives CDR1 MNHEY, CDR2 SMNVEV (reference sequence). The CDR3 loop is CASGPPTGLFSPLHF. In DNA form, the CDR3 reads TGTGCCAGCGGCCCGCCGACAGGGTTGTTCTCACCCCTCCACTTT.